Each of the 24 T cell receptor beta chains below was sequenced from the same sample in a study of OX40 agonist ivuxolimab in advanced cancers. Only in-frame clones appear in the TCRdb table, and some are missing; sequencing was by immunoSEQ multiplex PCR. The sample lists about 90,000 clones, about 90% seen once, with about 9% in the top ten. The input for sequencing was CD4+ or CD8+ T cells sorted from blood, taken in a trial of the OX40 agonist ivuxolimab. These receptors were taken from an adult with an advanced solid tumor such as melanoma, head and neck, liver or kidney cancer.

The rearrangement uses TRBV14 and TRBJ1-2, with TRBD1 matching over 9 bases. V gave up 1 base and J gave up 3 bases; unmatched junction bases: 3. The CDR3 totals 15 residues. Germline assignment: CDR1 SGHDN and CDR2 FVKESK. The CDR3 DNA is TGTGCCAGCAGCCAAGTCGACAGGGGGTACTATGGCTACACCTTC. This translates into CASSQVDRGYYGYTF. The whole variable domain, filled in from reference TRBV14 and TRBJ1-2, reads EAGVTQFPSHSVIEKGQTVTLRCDPISGHDNLYWYRRVMGKEIKFLLHFVKESKQDESGMPNNRFLAERTGGTYSTLKVQPAELEDSGVYFCASSQVDRGYYGYTFGSGTRLTVV.

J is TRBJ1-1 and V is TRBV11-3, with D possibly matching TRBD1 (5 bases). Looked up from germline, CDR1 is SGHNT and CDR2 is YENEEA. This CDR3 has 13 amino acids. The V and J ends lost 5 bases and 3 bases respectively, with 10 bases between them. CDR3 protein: CASSRGLYTEAFF. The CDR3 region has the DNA TGTGCCAGCAGCAGGGGACTCTACACTGAAGCTTTCTTT.

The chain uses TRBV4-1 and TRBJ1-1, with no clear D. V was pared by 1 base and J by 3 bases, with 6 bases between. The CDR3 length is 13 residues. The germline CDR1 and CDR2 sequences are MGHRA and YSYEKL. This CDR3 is CASSQGDDTEAFF. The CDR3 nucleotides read TGCGCCAGCAGCCAAGGAGATGACACTGAAGCTTTCTTT.

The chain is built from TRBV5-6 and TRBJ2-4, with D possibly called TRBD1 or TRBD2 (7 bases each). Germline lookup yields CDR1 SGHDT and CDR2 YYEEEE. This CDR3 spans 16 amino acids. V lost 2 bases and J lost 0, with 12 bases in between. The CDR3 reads CASSLAGQIAKNIQYF. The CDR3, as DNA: TGTGCCAGCAGCTTAGCGGGACAGATAGCCAAAAACATTCAGTACTTC.

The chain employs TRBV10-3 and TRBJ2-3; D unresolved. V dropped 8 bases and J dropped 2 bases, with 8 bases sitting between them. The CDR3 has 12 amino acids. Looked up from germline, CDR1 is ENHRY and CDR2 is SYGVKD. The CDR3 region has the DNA TGTGCCATCGGCCCTTCCACAGATACGCAGTATTTT. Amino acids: CAIGPSTDTQYF.

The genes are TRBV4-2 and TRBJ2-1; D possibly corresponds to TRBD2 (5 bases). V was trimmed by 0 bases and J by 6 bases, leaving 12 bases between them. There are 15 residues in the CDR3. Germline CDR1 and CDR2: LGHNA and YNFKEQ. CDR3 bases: TGTGCCAGCAGCCAAGATCGCGGGTTCCCCAATGAGCAGTTCTTC. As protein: CASSQDRGFPNEQFF.

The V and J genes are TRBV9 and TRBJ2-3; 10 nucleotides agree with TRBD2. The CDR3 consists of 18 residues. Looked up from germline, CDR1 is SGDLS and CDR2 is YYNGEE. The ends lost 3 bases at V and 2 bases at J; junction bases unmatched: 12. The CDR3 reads CASSEPPGLAVFTDTQYF. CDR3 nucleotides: TGTGCCAGCAGCGAGCCCCCCGGACTAGCGGTCTTCACAGATACGCAGTATTTT.

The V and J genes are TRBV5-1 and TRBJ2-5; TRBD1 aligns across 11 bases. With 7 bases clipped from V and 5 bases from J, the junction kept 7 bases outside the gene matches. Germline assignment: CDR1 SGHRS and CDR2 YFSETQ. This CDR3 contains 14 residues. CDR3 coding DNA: TGCGCCAGCCACCGGACAGGGGGCACGGAGACCCAGTACTTC. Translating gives CASHRTGGTETQYF.

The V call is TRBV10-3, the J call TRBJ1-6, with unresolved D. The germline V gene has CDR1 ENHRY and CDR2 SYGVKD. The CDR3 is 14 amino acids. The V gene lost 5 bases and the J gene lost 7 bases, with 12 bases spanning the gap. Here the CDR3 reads CAISRETGNSPLHF. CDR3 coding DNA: TGTGCCATCAGTCGTGAGACGGGGAATTCACCCCTCCACTTT.

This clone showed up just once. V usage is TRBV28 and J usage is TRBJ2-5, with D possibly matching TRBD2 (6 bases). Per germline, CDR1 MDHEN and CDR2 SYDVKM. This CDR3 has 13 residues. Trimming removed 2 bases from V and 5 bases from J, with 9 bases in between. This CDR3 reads CASSLAGGETQYF. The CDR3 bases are TGTGCCAGCAGTTTAGCTGGAGGGGAGACCCAGTACTTC. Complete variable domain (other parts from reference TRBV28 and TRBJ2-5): DVKVTQSSRYLVKRTGEKVFLECVQDMDHENMFWYRQDPGLGLRLIYFSYDVKMKEKGDIPEGYSVSREKKERFSLILESASTNQTSMYLCASSLAGGETQYFGPGTRLLVL.

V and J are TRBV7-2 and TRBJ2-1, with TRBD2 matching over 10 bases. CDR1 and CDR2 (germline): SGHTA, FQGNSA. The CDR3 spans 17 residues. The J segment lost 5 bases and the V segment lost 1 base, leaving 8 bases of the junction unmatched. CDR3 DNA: TGTGCCAGCAGCTTAGGTTTCCGACTAGCGGGCCACAATGAGCAGTTCTTC. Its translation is CASSLGFRLAGHNEQFF.

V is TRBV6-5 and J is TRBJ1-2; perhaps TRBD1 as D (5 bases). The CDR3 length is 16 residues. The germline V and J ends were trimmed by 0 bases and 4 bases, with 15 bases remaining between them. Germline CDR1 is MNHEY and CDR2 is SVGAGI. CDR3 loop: CASSYSSPGQGYGYTF. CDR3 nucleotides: TGTGCCAGCAGTTACTCTAGCCCAGGCCAGGGCTATGGCTACACCTTC.

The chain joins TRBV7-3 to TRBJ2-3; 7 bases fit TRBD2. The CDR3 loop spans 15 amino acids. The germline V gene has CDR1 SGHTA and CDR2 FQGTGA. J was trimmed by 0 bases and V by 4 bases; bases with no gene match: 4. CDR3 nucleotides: TGTGCCAGCAGCTCCAGCGGGACCAGCACAGATACGCAGTATTTT. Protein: CASSSSGTSTDTQYF.

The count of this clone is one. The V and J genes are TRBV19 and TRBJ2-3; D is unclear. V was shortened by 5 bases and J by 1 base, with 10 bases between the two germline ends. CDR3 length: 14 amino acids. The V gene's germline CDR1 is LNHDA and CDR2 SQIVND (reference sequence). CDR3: CASSVGVGTDTQYF. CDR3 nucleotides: TGTGCCAGTAGTGTTGGGGTCGGCACAGATACGCAGTATTTT.

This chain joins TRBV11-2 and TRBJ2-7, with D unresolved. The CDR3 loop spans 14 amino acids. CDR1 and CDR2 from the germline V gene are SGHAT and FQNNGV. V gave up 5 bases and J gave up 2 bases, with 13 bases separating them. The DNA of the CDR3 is TGTGCCAGCAGCCCCCGCCAAATGGCCTACGAGCAGTACTTC. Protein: CASSPRQMAYEQYF.

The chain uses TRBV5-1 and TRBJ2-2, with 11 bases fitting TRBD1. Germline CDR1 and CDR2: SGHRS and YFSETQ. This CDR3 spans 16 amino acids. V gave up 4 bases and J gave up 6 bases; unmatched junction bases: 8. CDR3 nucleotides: TGCGCCAGCAGCGACCGGGACAGGGGGGTTGCCGGGGAGCTGTTTTTT. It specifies CASSDRDRGVAGELFF.

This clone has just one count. The CDR3 sequence: CASTQSNEQFF. The CDR3 nucleotides read TGTGCCAGCACTCAAAGTAATGAGCAGTTCTTC. This sequence joins TRBV27 and TRBJ2-1; D gene unclear. V was cut by 7 bases and J by 7 bases, with 8 bases left in between. CDR3 size: 11 residues. Germline V gene lookup returns CDR1 MNHEY and CDR2 SMNVEV (reference sequence).

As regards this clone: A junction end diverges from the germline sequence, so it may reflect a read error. The CDR3 bases are TGTGCCAGCAGGGGCCATCCGCGCGCCTTC. Its protein product is CASRGHPRAF. J is TRBJ1-2 and V is TRBV28; D is unclear. Germline V gene sequence: CDR1 MDHEN, CDR2 SYDVKM. There are 10 residues in the CDR3.

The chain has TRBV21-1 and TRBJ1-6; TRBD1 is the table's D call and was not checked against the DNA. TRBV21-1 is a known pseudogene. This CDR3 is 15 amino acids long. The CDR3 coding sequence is TGTGCCAGCAGCAGCGGGACAGGGAGAAATTCACCCCTCCACTTT. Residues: CASSSGTGRNSPLHF.

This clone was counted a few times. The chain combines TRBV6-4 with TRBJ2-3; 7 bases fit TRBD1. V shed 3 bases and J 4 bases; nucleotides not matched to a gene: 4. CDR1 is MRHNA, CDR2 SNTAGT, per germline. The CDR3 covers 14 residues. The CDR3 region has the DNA TGTGCCAGCAGTGATGGACAGGACGCAGATACGCAGTATTTT. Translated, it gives CASSDGQDADTQYF.

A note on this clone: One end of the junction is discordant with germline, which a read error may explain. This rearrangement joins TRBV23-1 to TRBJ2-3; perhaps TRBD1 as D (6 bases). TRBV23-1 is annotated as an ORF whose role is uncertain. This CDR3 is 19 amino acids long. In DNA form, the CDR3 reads TGCGCCAGCAGTCAATCGGGGAGACAGGTCCCTCTACTCACAGATGCGCAGTATTTT. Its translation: CASSQSGRQVPLLTDAQYF.

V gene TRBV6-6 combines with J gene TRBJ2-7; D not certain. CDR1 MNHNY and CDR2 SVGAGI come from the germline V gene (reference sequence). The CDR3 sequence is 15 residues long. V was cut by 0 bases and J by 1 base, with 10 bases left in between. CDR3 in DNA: TGTGCCAGCAGTTACTCGTACGAGCGATCCTACGAGCAGTACTTC. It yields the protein CASSYSYERSYEQYF.

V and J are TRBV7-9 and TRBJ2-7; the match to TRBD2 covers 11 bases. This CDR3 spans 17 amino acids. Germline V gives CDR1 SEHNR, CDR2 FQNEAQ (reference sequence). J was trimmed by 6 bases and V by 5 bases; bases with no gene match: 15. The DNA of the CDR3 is TGTGCCAGCAGCCCACCCGCTGTGGTAGCGGGAGGGGGCGAGCAGTACTTC. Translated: CASSPPAVVAGGGEQYF. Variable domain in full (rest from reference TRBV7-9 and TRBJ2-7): DTGVSQNPRHKITKRGQNVTFRCDPISEHNRLYWYRQTLGQGPEFLTYFQNEAQLEKSRLLSDRFSAERPKGSFSTLEIQRTEQGDSAMYLCASSPPAVVAGGGEQYFGPGTRLTVT.

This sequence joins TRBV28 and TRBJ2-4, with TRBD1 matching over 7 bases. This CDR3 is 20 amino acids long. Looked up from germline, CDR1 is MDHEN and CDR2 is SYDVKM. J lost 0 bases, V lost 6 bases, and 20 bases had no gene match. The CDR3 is CASRARQLRTGAIAKNIQYF. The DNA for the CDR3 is TGTGCCAGCAGGGCACGGCAGCTTCGGACAGGAGCAATAGCCAAAAACATTCAGTACTTC.